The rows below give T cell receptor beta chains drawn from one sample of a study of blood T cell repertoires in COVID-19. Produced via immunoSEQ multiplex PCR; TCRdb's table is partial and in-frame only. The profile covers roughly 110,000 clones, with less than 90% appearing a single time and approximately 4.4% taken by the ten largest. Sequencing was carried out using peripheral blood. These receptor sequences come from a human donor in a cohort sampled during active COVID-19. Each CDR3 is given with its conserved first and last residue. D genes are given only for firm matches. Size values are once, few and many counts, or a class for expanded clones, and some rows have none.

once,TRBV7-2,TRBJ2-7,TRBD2,TGTGCCAGCAGCTTTGAGGCGGGAGGACAGCAGTACTTC,CASSFEAGGQQYF
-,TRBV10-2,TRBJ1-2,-,TGCGCCAGCAGTGAGCACGAGGGCAATGGCTACACCTTC,CASSEHEGNGYTF
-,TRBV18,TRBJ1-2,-,TGTGCCAGCTCACGACAGGCCGACTATGGCTACACCTTC,CASSRQADYGYTF
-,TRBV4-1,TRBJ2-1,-,TGCGCCAGCAGCCAAGATGGAAGCGGTAGCACCTACAATGAGCAGTTCTTC,CASSQDGSGSTYNEQFF
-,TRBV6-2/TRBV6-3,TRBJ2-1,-,TGTGCCAGCAGTCTTTCCCCCCCCCGCAATGAGCAGTTCTTC,CASSLSPPRNEQFF
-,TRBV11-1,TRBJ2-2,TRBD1,TGTGCCAGCAGCCCGACCGGGACAGGGAGGGCCGGGGAGCTGTTTTTT,CASSPTGTGRAGELFF
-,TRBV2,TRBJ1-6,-,TGTGCCAGCAGGCTGGGGTCAGGGAATTCACCCCTCCACTTT,CASRLGSGNSPLHF
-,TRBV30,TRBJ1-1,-,TGTGCCTCTATGCGAGGGCCTGAAGCTTTCTTT,CASMRGPEAFF
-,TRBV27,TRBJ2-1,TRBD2,TGTGCCAGCAGTCTGACCGGGACTAGAGGTGAGCAGTTCTTC,CASSLTGTRGEQFF
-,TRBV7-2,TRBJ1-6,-,TGTGCCAGCAGCTTACAGGGGACTAATTCACCCCTCCACTTT,CASSLQGTNSPLHF
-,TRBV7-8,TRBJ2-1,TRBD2,TGTGCCAGCAGCTTAGGAGTGGAGGTTAGCGGGAGGGCCCTCCACAATGAGCAGTTCTTC,CASSLGVEVSGRALHNEQFF
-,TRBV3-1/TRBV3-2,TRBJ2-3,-,TGTGCCAGCAGCCAAGTGGCAGGGAGCACAGATACGCAGTATTTT,CASSQVAGSTDTQYF
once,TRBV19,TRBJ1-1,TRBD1,TGTGCCAGTACCCCGGACAGGGGAAGGACTGAAGCTTTCTTT,CASTPDRGRTEAFF
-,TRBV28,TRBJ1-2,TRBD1,TGTGCCAGCAGAAGGGACAGTGTAAATGGCTACACCTTC,CASRRDSVNGYTF
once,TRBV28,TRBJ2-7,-,TGTGCCAGCAGTTTATCAGACAGCCCTTCGCAGTACTTC,CASSLSDSPSQYF
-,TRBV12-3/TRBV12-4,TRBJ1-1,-,TGTGCCAGCAGTTTAGATCTAGACAGGGAAGCTTTCTTT,CASSLDLDREAFF
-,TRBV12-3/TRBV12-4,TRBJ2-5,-,TGTGCCAGCAGTTCCGGGCAGGGGATCGACCAGTACTTC,CASSSGQGIDQYF
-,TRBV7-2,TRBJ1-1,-,TGTGCCAGCAGCTCAGGGTCAGGGGAGGGCACTGAAGCTTTCTTT,CASSSGSGEGTEAFF
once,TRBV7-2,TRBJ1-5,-,TGTGCCAGCAGCTTAGGACAGTTTTACAATCAGCCCCAGCATTTT,CASSLGQFYNQPQHF
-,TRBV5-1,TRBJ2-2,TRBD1,TGCGCCAGCAGCTCGGGACAGGGTAACACCGGGGAGCTGTTTTTT,CASSSGQGNTGELFF
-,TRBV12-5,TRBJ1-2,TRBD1,TGTGCTAGTGGTGGGGGACAGGGTGGAGGCTACACCTTC,CASGGGQGGGYTF
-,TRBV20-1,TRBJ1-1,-,TGCAGTGCTCCGGACACCCCGGAAGCTTTCTTT,CSAPDTPEAFF
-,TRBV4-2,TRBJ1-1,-,TGTGCCAGCAGCCAAGGGCCCCACCAGGGGCCGGAAAAAGCTTTCTTT,CASSQGPHQGPEKAFF
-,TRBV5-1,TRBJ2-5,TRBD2,TGCGCCAGCAGCCCACTTGATAGCGGGAGGACCGCAGAGACCCAGTACTTC,CASSPLDSGRTAETQYF
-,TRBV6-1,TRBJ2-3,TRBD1,TGTGCCAGCAGTGAGGGGACAGGGGGCACAGATACGCAGTATTTT,CASSEGTGGTDTQYF
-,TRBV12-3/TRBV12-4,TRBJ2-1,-,TGTGCCAGCAGTCCCCGTTACAATGAGCAGTTCTTC,CASSPRYNEQFF
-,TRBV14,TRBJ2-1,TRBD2,TGTGCCAGCAGCCAAGAAGCGCGGGAGGGCCTCTACAATGAGCAGTTCTTC,CASSQEAREGLYNEQFF
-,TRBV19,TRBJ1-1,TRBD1,TGTGCCAGTAGATCCACAGGGGGCAGGAACACTGAAGCTTTCTTT,CASRSTGGRNTEAFF
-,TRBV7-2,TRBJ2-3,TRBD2,TGTGCCAGCAGCTTACTGGGGCAGGGAGGGAGAACCGATACGCAGTATTTT,CASSLLGQGGRTDTQYF
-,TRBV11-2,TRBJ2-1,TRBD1,TGTGCCAGCAAACAGGGGGGATCCTACAATGAGCAGTTCTTC,CASKQGGSYNEQFF
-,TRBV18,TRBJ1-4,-,TGTGCCAGCTCACCAACCGGACAGATTAATGAAAAACTGTTTTTT,CASSPTGQINEKLFF
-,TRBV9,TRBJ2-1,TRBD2,TGTGCCAGCAGCGTAGCCCCCTCTAGCGGGAGCCATGAGCAGTTCTTC,CASSVAPSSGSHEQFF
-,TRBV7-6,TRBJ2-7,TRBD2,TGTGCCAGCAGCTCTAGCGGGAGGGCCGGGAACGAGCAGTACTTC,CASSSSGRAGNEQYF
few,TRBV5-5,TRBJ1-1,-,TGTGCCAGCAGCTTGGCGGGTTTCTCTGAAGCTTTCTTT,CASSLAGFSEAFF
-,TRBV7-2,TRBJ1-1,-,TGTGCCAGCAGCCAGGTGGTAAACACTGAAGCTTTCTTT,CASSQVVNTEAFF
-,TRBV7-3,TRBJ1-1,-,TGTGCCAGCAGCGGACAGCCAAACACTGAAGCTTTCTTT,CASSGQPNTEAFF